This entry lists 16 T cell receptor beta chains sequenced from one sample in a study of T cells expressing NK-cell markers. Following a re-call of the 5' RACE reads, TCRdb has one entry per CDR3 protein and lacks DNA. This sample's clone table lists more than 250,000 distinct CDR3 sequences. Sequences were obtained from blood T cells: a sorted CD56 or NKG2C T cell subset, CD4+ or CD8+ T cells, or bulk PBMC T cells (not recorded which). The receptors were gathered from a man younger than 35 in good health.

This chain links TRBV6-5 with TRBJ1-6. Germline loops: CDR1 MNHEY, CDR2 SVGAGI. The CDR3 sequence is 12 residues long. CDR3 residues: CASSYESSPLHF.

The chain links TRBV4-2 to TRBJ2-3; TCRdb selects TRBD1, and the lack of DNA leaves this call unchecked. Germline assignment: CDR1 LGHNA and CDR2 YNFKEQ. This CDR3 has 15 amino acids. CDR3 loop: CASSQDWGPPDTQYF.

This rearrangement joins TRBV5-1 to TRBJ2-1. The CDR3 has 14 residues. The V gene's germline CDR1 is SGHRS and CDR2 YFSETQ. The CDR3 protein is CASSLALASHEQFF.

This chain connects TRBV12-3 or TRBV12-4 to TRBJ1-4; TCRdb calls TRBD1, which cannot be checked without DNA. CDR3 length: 15 residues. The CDR3 region is CASSSPGQANEKLFF.

This chain connects TRBV20-1 to TRBJ2-3; absent DNA, TCRdb's TRBD1 call cannot be checked. The CDR3 is made up of 16 amino acids. Looked up from germline, CDR1 is DFQATT and CDR2 is SNEGSKA (reference sequence). CDR3 protein: CSARRAGAQSTDTQYF.

The chain is built from TRBV10-3 and TRBJ2-3; checking the TCRdb D call of TRBD1 is not possible without DNA. CDR3 length equals 14 residues. CDR1 is ENHRY, CDR2 SYGVKD, per germline. CDR3 sequence: CAISGTGETDTQYF.

The CDR3 here is CASSFYSGNPYNEQFF. The rearrangement uses TRBV5-1 and TRBJ2-1; TCRdb calls TRBD2, which cannot be checked without DNA. The CDR3 has 16 amino acids. Germline V gene lookup returns CDR1 SGHRS and CDR2 YFSETQ.

The chain combines TRBV20-1 with TRBJ2-1; there is no DNA to check the TCRdb D call of TRBD2. Germline V lookup: CDR1 DFQATT, CDR2 SNEGSKA (reference sequence). The CDR3 has 13 amino acids. CDR3 residues: CSARRAGGYEQFF.

The chain joins TRBV12-3 or TRBV12-4 to TRBJ2-7; TCRdb outputs TRBD1, but without DNA this stays unchecked. This CDR3 is built from 16 residues. CDR3 amino acids: CASNDRDRDTTYEQYF.

This sequence joins TRBV24-1 and TRBJ2-1; TCRdb outputs TRBD2, but without DNA this stays unchecked. The CDR3 length is 19 residues. Germline V gene lookup returns CDR1 KGHDR and CDR2 SFDVKD. The CDR3 sequence: CATSDSLAVYPASYNEQFF.

The rearrangement uses TRBV9 and TRBJ1-5. From germline, CDR1 is SGDLS and CDR2 YYNGEE. The CDR3 sequence is 13 residues long. The CDR3 reads CASSVDVSRPQHF.

This chain connects TRBV29-1 to TRBJ2-1. The CDR3 runs to 12 residues. Germline V gives CDR1 SQVTM, CDR2 ANQGSEA. CDR3 region: CSVVPRPNEQFF.

J is TRBJ1-4 and V is TRBV20-1; lacking DNA, the TRBD1 call made by TCRdb goes unchecked. The CDR3 has 13 amino acids. CDR1 is DFQATT, CDR2 SNEGSKA, per germline (reference sequence). The chain's CDR3 is CSPYRATNEKLFF.

The V and J genes are TRBV10-3 and TRBJ1-5; TCRdb outputs TRBD1, but without DNA this stays unchecked. Per the germline V gene, CDR1 is ENHRY and CDR2 is SYGVKD. CDR3 length equals 16 residues. CDR3 in amino acids: CAISETGGLSNQPQHF.

The gene calls are TRBV20-1 and TRBJ2-7; TCRdb names TRBD1, which stays unverified in the absence of DNA. Germline V lookup: CDR1 DFQATT, CDR2 SNEGSKA (reference sequence). The CDR3 is 15 residues long. The CDR3 loop reads CSARDYEGALYEQYF.

This chain joins TRBV20-1 and TRBJ2-5; TCRdb names TRBD1, which stays unverified in the absence of DNA. Germline V CDR1 and CDR2: DFQATT, SNEGSKA (reference sequence). The CDR3 length is 13 residues. The CDR3 protein is CSVKWTAKETQYF.